These T cell receptor beta chains were read from a single sample in a study of cytotoxic CD8 clonotypes in ibrutinib-treated CLL. Clones were sequenced by immunoSEQ multiplex PCR, and TCRdb holds only the in-frame ones, with some missing. The repertoire includes 150,000 to 200,000 clones, roughly four fifths of them detected once, and over 2% sits in the top ten. The sample consisted of PBMCs, taken after 12 months of ibrutinib treatment. These receptors were collected from a human donor with chronic lymphocytic leukemia. CDR3s include the opening cysteine and the closing phenylalanine or tryptophan. The D gene is left open where the match is weak. Not every row has a clone size; where given, it reads once, few, many or a size class.

d_call,j_call,v_call,clone_size,cdr3_nt,cdr3_aa
TRBD1,TRBJ1-1,TRBV7-2,NA,TGTGCCAGCAGCTTACAGGGGGGGGACACTGAAGCTTTCTTT,CASSLQGGDTEAFF
TRBD2,TRBJ2-1,TRBV6-5,NA,TGTGCCAGCAGCACTAGCGGGGGGCCCTACAATGAGCAGTTCTTC,CASSTSGGPYNEQFF
NA,TRBJ1-5,TRBV5-7,NA,TGTGCCAGCAGCCCCGGCGGGTCGGGGCAGGGCAGCAATCAGCCCCAGCATTTT,CASSPGGSGQGSNQPQHF
NA,TRBJ1-1,TRBV4-2,NA,TGTGCCAGCAGCCAAGCTCACGAAGCTTTCTTT,CASSQAHEAFF
NA,TRBJ1-1,TRBV4-1,once,TGCGCCAGCAGCCAAGATCCCCAGGGCCCAGCAACGAACACTGAAGCTTTCTTT,CASSQDPQGPATNTEAFF
NA,TRBJ1-4,TRBV11-2,NA,TGTGCCAGCAGAAAGAGACAGACATATAATGAAAAACTGTTTTTT,CASRKRQTYNEKLFF
TRBD1,TRBJ2-1,TRBV27,NA,TGTGCCAGCAAGTTCTGGGACAGCTCCTACAATGAGCAGTTCTTC,CASKFWDSSYNEQFF
NA,TRBJ2-7,TRBV4-2,NA,TGTGCCAGCAGCCAAGATAGGGGGGGCTCCTACGAGCAGTACTTC,CASSQDRGGSYEQYF
NA,TRBJ2-3,TRBV7-6,NA,TGTGCCAGCAGCTTATGGGGGGTTGTGGCTACGCAGTATTTT,CASSLWGVVATQYF
TRBD2,TRBJ2-7,TRBV28,NA,TGTGCCAGCAGTTCGACTAGCGGATGGGGCGAGCAGTACTTC,CASSSTSGWGEQYF